In its sample, the clone carrying this T cell receptor beta chain was seen many times. The antigen remains unidentified. The junction differs from germline at one of its ends, possibly a read error. The data originate from a study of CD8 T cells in ankylosing spondylitis. TCRdb reanalysed the 5' RACE reads using MiXCR and keeps one entry per CDR3 protein. The sample lists about 240,000 distinct CDR3 sequences, about 9.1% seen once, with 6.5% to 7% in the top ten. General study results and limits: Reportedly, matched ankylosing spondylitis synovial fluid was significantly enriched for disease-linked clones. Disease-linked clones were CD8+ and relatively rare in peripheral blood. Some of the motif variants had earlier been found in reactive arthritis patients' fluid and blood.

The sequenced material came from blood, either unsorted or a sorted T cell fraction (not recorded which). The sequence was collected from a male donor with ankylosing spondylitis or in good health (not recorded which).

Here the CDR3 DNA reads TGTGCTAGCAGCGCCGGGCAATACTACGAGCAGTACTTC. This encodes CASSAGQYYEQYF. The rearrangement links TRBV7-7 to TRBJ2-7; no definite D call. Germline values: CDR1 SSHAT, CDR2 FNYEAQ (reference sequence). There are 13 residues in the CDR3.